The next 29 T cell receptor beta chains were all read from a single sample in a study of regulatory T cells in long-lasting Graves disease. Arm-PCR of CDR3 regions and iRepertoire HTBI primers were used to build TCR beta libraries. TCRdb used MiXCR to reprocess the multiplex PCR reads, holding one entry per CDR3 protein. The sample gives about 430,000 distinct CDR3 sequences, 15% of which show up once; under 9% is in the top ten. Time point defined: newly diagnosed GD, antithyroid drugs for less than 3 months. Construction of the TCR library relied on RNA isolated from PBMCs. This sample also appeared in a second study, on T cells in Graves' hyperthyroidism and ophthalmopathy.

The material was peripheral blood mononuclear cells (PBMCs), obtained at new diagnosis, from a patient treated with antithyroid drugs. The receptors were sampled from a woman aged 40 to 50 with Graves disease.

This clonotype was detected only a few times. The rearrangement links TRBV7-9 to TRBJ1-3, with D maybe TRBD1 (5 bases). Germline V lookup: CDR1 SEHNR, CDR2 FQNEAQ (reference sequence). Between the trimmed V and J ends, which lost 6 bases and 0 bases, there was a span of 15 bases. The CDR3 has 16 residues. The DNA of the CDR3 is TGTGCCAGCAGACCCAATTGGGGGGGCTCTGGAAACACCATATATTTT. It specifies CASRPNWGGSGNTIYF.

The CDR3 DNA is TGTGCCAGCAGTTTTCTTAGCGGGAGTCCTGGAGAGCAGTACTTC. Its translation is CASSFLSGSPGEQYF. J is TRBJ2-7 and V is TRBV5-6, with 9 positions matching TRBD2. J was trimmed by 7 bases and V by 5 bases; bases with no gene match: 13. This CDR3 is built from 15 residues. Per germline, CDR1 SGHDT and CDR2 YYEEEE.

The chain employs TRBV6-5 and TRBJ2-1; 7 bases map to TRBD2. CDR3 length: 16 amino acids. Germline CDR1 reads MNHEY; CDR2 reads SVGAGI. The J segment lost 9 bases and the V segment lost 1 base, leaving 12 bases of the junction unmatched. CDR3 sequence reads: CASSYYDGTTYFEQFF. In DNA form, the CDR3 reads TGTGCCAGCAGTTACTACGACGGGACTACCTATTTTGAGCAGTTCTTC.

This chain links TRBV20-1 with TRBJ2-7, with D possibly TRBD1 on 6 matching bases. Between the trimmed V and J ends, which lost 3 bases and 0 bases, there was a span of 9 bases. Germline CDR1 and CDR2: DFQATT and SNEGSKA (reference sequence). CDR3 length equals 13 residues. The CDR3 reads CSASTGSSYEQYF. The CDR3, as DNA: TGCAGTGCTAGTACAGGGAGCTCCTACGAGCAGTACTTC.

This clonotype occurred a few times. The chain couples TRBV27 to TRBJ2-2, with D perhaps given as TRBD1 or TRBD2 (6 bases each). Germline loops: CDR1 MNHEY, CDR2 SMNVEV (reference sequence). V was shortened by 6 bases and J by 5 bases, with 19 bases between the two germline ends. This CDR3 is 16 amino acids long. DNA for the CDR3: TGTGCCAGCAGATCCAGGGGCAGGACTAATACCGGGGAGCTGTTTTTT. Translating gives CASRSRGRTNTGELFF.

The sample holds many counts of this clonotype. The genes are TRBV6-2 or TRBV6-3 and TRBJ2-3, with TRBD2 matching over 9 bases. CDR3 length: 15 amino acids. Per germline, CDR1 MNHEY and CDR2 SVGEGT. V lost 0 bases to trimming and J lost 6 bases; unmatched junction nucleotides: 4. DNA of the CDR3: TGTGCCAGCAGTTACTCTAGCGGGAGTATGGATACGCAGTATTTT. Protein: CASSYSSGSMDTQYF.

This clonotype has more than one count but fewer than ten. This chain joins TRBV7-9 and TRBJ1-1, with 9 bases aligning to TRBD1. Germline V gene sequence: CDR1 SEHNR, CDR2 FQNEAQ (reference sequence). The ends lost 0 bases at V and 5 bases at J; junction bases unmatched: 4. The CDR3 is 15 amino acids. The CDR3 is CASSLAFGQGTEAFF. The DNA of the CDR3 is TGTGCCAGCAGCTTAGCGTTCGGACAGGGGACTGAAGCTTTCTTT.

This clonotype was seen ten or more times. The V call is TRBV12-3 or TRBV12-4, the J call TRBJ2-7; D is ambiguous. Trimming cost V 3 bases and J 6 bases, with 9 bases left between them. The CDR3 is 12 residues long. CDR3 sequence: CASSFLLREQYF. The CDR3 nucleotides are TGTGCCAGCAGTTTTCTTCTCCGCGAGCAGTACTTC.

In its sample, this clonotype was seen many times. This sequence joins TRBV11-2 and TRBJ2-3; tentative D call: TRBD2 (5 bases). Germline V gene sequence: CDR1 SGHAT, CDR2 FQNNGV. The germline V and J ends were trimmed by 4 bases and 4 bases, with 12 bases remaining between them. CDR3 length: 14 amino acids. CDR3 protein: CASSSLVAPDTQYF. The CDR3 region has the DNA TGTGCCAGCAGCTCACTAGTCGCCCCAGATACGCAGTATTTT.

V gene TRBV20-1 combines with J gene TRBJ2-1; a possible D gene is TRBD2 (5 bases). This CDR3 contains 17 residues. CDR1 is DFQATT, CDR2 SNEGSKA, per germline (reference sequence). V lost 2 bases and J 1 base, leaving 18 bases between the germline ends. The CDR3 DNA reads as TGCAGTGCTAGATCCTTACTAGGAAGTGTGTCCTACAATGAGCAGTTCTTC. Its translation: CSARSLLGSVSYNEQFF.

This clonotype was recorded a few times. The chain has TRBV5-1 and TRBJ2-1; D may be TRBD1 (6 bases). The CDR3 has 18 amino acids. Germline V CDR1 and CDR2: SGHRS, YFSETQ. The V end lost 0 bases, the J end lost 7 bases, and 23 bases lay between the germline ends. CDR3 in DNA: TGCGCCAGCAGCTTGGGAGTGCTTAACAGGGTCCTCGGAAATGAGCAGTTCTTC. Residues: CASSLGVLNRVLGNEQFF.

This clonotype came up many times. The V and J genes are TRBV9 and TRBJ2-7; 8 nucleotides match TRBD1. The CDR3 runs 16 residues. With V trimmed by 4 bases and J by 0 bases, 9 bases remained unmatched. The germline V gene encodes CDR1 SGDLS and CDR2 YYNGEE. The CDR3 protein is CASSPRTGQHSYEQYF. The CDR3, as DNA: TGTGCCAGCAGCCCTCGGACAGGGCAACACTCCTACGAGCAGTACTTC. Full variable domain (rest looked up from reference TRBV9 and TRBJ2-7): DSGVTQTPKHLITATGQRVTLRCSPRSGDLSVYWYQQSLDQGLQFLIQYYNGEERAKGNILERFSAQQFPDLHSELNLSSLELGDSALYFCASSPRTGQHSYEQYFGPGTRLTVT.

This clonotype has just a few counts. The chain couples TRBV19 to TRBJ2-1, with 8 bases that match TRBD1. CDR1 and CDR2 from the germline V gene are LNHDA and SQIVND (reference sequence). V shed 2 bases and J 8 bases; nucleotides not matched to a gene: 11. CDR3 length: 16 residues. The CDR3 DNA reads TGTGCCAGTAGTATATTCGGCAGGGGGCGTAGGGATGAGCAGTTCTTC. Amino acid sequence: CASSIFGRGRRDEQFF.

In this sample, this clonotype turned up many times. The chain's CDR3 is CAISESTGPKVPQYF. The DNA of the CDR3 is TGTGCCATCAGTGAGTCGACAGGCCCGAAGGTTCCCCAGTACTTC. The chain couples TRBV10-3 to TRBJ2-5, with D perhaps TRBD1 (6 bases). Germline lookup yields CDR1 ENHRY and CDR2 SYGVKD. Trimming shortened V by 0 bases and J by 9 bases, and 17 bases separated the two germline ends. The CDR3 sequence is 15 residues long.

A few counts support this clonotype. The CDR3 spells CAWDRERWHSGNTIYF. CDR3 sequence (DNA): TGTGCCTGGGACCGGGAACGGTGGCACTCTGGAAACACCATATATTTT. The V and J genes are TRBV30 and TRBJ1-3; the D is unclear. Trimming stripped 5 bases from V and 0 bases from J, with 17 bases between. Germline CDR1 and CDR2: GTSNPN and SVGIG (reference sequence). CDR3 length: 16 residues.

In DNA, the CDR3 is TGTGCCAGCAGCCCGACGGGTCCGGGTCCAACCGGGGAGCTGTTTTTT. This gives the protein CASSPTGPGPTGELFF. The V gene is TRBV7-9, the J gene TRBJ2-2; D ambiguous. Germline CDR1 SEHNR, CDR2 FQNEAQ (reference sequence). Trimming removed 5 bases at V and 5 bases at J, with 18 bases between. CDR3 length: 16 amino acids.

This clonotype occurred a few times. The J gene is TRBJ2-7, the V gene TRBV19; TRBD2 matches 7 bases. Trimming removed 2 bases from V and 2 bases from J; junction bases left unmatched: 12. Germline lookup yields CDR1 LNHDA and CDR2 SQIVND (reference sequence). The CDR3 spans 17 residues. CDR3 DNA: TGTGCCAGTAGTATAACTAGCGTTGGACTCGACACCTACGAGCAGTACTTC. Protein product: CASSITSVGLDTYEQYF.

The V gene is TRBV12-5, the J gene TRBJ2-6, with 7 bases that match TRBD1. CDR1 is LGHNT, CDR2 FRNRAP, per germline. This CDR3 is built from 19 residues. V was clipped by 1 base and J by 0 bases; unmatched bases: 9. The CDR3 nucleotides read TGTGCTAGTGGTTTGGCGCTCGGGACAGAGTACTCTGGGGCCAACGTCCTGACTTTC. Protein sequence: CASGLALGTEYSGANVLTF.

This clonotype was observed a single time. No conserved phenylalanine or tryptophan ends this CDR3, so it is likely a read error. V usage is TRBV2 and J usage is TRBJ2-5; D remains ambiguous. V was pared by 8 bases and J by 0 bases, with 4 bases between. The CDR3 has 11 amino acids. Looked up from germline, CDR1 is SNHLY and CDR2 is FYNNEI. In DNA form, the CDR3 reads TGTGCCAGCCTCTACCAAGAGACCCAGTACTCC. It translates to CASLYQETQYS.

The J gene is TRBJ2-5, the V gene TRBV24-1, with D maybe TRBD2 (5 bases). With 1 base removed from V and 1 base from J, the gap between germline ends came to 9 bases. From germline, CDR1 is KGHDR and CDR2 SFDVKD. This CDR3 is built from 15 residues. CDR3 DNA: TGTGCCACCAGTGATTTCTCGGGAACCCAAGAGACCCAGTACTTC. Translating it yields CATSDFSGTQETQYF.

The chain recombines TRBV20-1 with TRBJ2-3; 7 nucleotides match TRBD1. CDR1 and CDR2 (germline): DFQATT, SNEGSKA (reference sequence). V dropped 5 bases and J dropped 4; count of bases not matched to a gene: 18. This CDR3 has 17 residues. The CDR3 sequence: CSALDLQEQGSSDTQYF. CDR3 nucleotide sequence: TGCAGTGCTTTAGACTTACAGGAACAGGGGAGCTCAGATACGCAGTATTTT.

The V gene is TRBV28, the J gene TRBJ2-1; TRBD2 might be the D (6 bases). CDR3 length equals 13 residues. V was clipped by 6 bases and J by 9 bases, with 15 bases between them. Per the germline V gene, CDR1 is MDHEN and CDR2 is SYDVKM. CDR3 sequence reads: CASSPRRGGEQFF. In DNA, the CDR3 is TGTGCCAGCAGCCCTCGACGGGGAGGTGAGCAGTTCTTC.

This clonotype was recorded at least ten times. The genes are TRBV3-1 and TRBJ2-1, with 10 positions matching TRBD1. V gave up 4 bases and J gave up 9 bases; unmatched junction bases: 12. Germline V gene data show CDR1 as LGHDT and CDR2 as YNNKEL (reference sequence). The length of the CDR3 is 16 residues. CDR3 bases: TGTGCCAGCAGCCCTAGAGACAGGGGGCGCATCAGTGAGCAGTTCTTC. It yields the protein CASSPRDRGRISEQFF.

The chain links TRBV7-2 to TRBJ2-3, with D perhaps TRBD2 (6 bases). From germline, CDR1 is SGHTA and CDR2 FQGNSA. The CDR3 extends over 14 amino acids. V was pared by 1 base and J by 8 bases, with 13 bases between. In nucleotides, the CDR3 is TGTGCCAGCAGCTTAGTGTCAGGCGGGGCTACGCAGTATTTT. Protein: CASSLVSGGATQYF.

The chain recombines TRBV6-1 with TRBJ2-7, with 8 bases matching TRBD1. This CDR3 comprises 13 residues. V was pared by 7 bases and J by 7 bases, with 9 bases of the junction left unmatched. Looked up from germline, CDR1 is MNHNS and CDR2 is SASEGT. The CDR3 region is CASTADRAWEQYF. The DNA of the CDR3 is TGTGCCAGCACCGCGGACAGGGCGTGGGAGCAGTACTTC.

This clonotype was picked up many times. The chain joins TRBV3-1 to TRBJ2-7; D possibly matches TRBD1 or TRBD2 (5 bases each). V lost 4 bases to trimming and J lost 1 base, with 8 bases between them. CDR3 length: 13 amino acids. CDR1 is LGHDT, CDR2 YNNKEL, per germline (reference sequence). CDR3 nucleotides: TGTGCCAGCAGCCTAGGGGAGTCCTACGAGCAGTACTTC. Protein: CASSLGESYEQYF.

With regard to this clonotype: A much larger clone lies a single base off, so this may be a read error. It is likely a read error, because the conserved phenylalanine at the end of the CDR3 is missing. J is TRBJ2-1 and V is TRBV12-3 or TRBV12-4, with TRBD1 matching 10 bases. The CDR3 has 15 amino acids. V was clipped by 6 bases and J by 10 bases; unmatched bases: 12. DNA of the CDR3: TGTGCCAGCAGGCAGACCCGGGACAGGGGCCTCGAGCAGTTCTTA. Its translation is CASRQTRDRGLEQFL.

In DNA, the CDR3 is TGCGCCAGCAGTGACTCGAGGGGGTCGGGGCCAGGCTCCTACAATGAGCAGTTCTTC. This sequence encodes CASSDSRGSGPGSYNEQFF. The chain recombines TRBV10-1 with TRBJ2-1; tentative D call: TRBD1 (6 bases). Trimming cost V 3 bases and J 0 bases, with 21 bases left between them. Germline-derived CDR1 and CDR2 are WNHNN and SYGVQD (reference sequence). The CDR3 is 19 amino acids.

This clonotype has ten or more counts. V is TRBV11-3 and J is TRBJ2-3; TRBD2 aligns across 13 bases. Germline V lookup: CDR1 SGHNT, CDR2 YENEEA. The V segment lost 5 bases and the J segment 1 base; nucleotides outside the gene matches: 9. The CDR3 sequence is 18 residues long. The CDR3 loop reads CASSPRTSGSPGTDTQYF. CDR3 DNA sequence: TGTGCCAGCAGCCCCAGGACTAGCGGGAGCCCGGGCACAGATACGCAGTATTTT. The full variable domain, with the rest looked up from reference TRBV11-3 and TRBJ2-3, is EAGVVQSPRYKIIEKKQPVAFWCNPISGHNTLYWYLQNLGQGPELLIRYENEEAVDDSQLPKDRFSAERLKGVDSTLKIQPAELGDSAVYLCASSPRTSGSPGTDTQYFGPGTRLTVL.